The 15 T cell receptor beta chains below come from one sample, sequenced in a study of tumor-infiltrating lymphocytes in primary liver carcinoma. TCR beta cDNA was made from approximately 500 ng total RNA with a constant-region primer. TCR beta libraries came from three nested multiplex PCR rounds using slightly modified ARM-PCR. Researchers ran the first two PCR rounds for 10 cycles each with TRBV1-TRBV30 forward primers and a C-beta reverse primer. MiXCR was run by TCRdb on the multiplex PCR reads, yielding one entry per CDR3 protein. The data hold roughly 80,000 distinct CDR3 sequences, with approximately 70% observed a single time. RNA and DNA were co-extracted from approximately 20-30 mg of unsorted bulk tissue. Sequences were obtained from liver tumor tissue from sampling region 1. The subset was: tumor region T1, superior pole. The receptors stem from a man between 40 and 49 years old with primary liver carcinoma and hepatitis B virus infection.

At least ten counts were recorded for this clonotype. Because the CDR3 is missing its conserved closing phenylalanine or tryptophan, this is likely a read error. The gene calls are TRBV6-2 or TRBV6-3 and TRBJ2-5; no reliable D call. Germline lookup yields CDR1 MNHEY and CDR2 SVGEGT. With 2 bases removed from V and 1 base from J, the gap between germline ends came to 5 bases. The CDR3 extends over 13 amino acids. The chain's CDR3 is CASSYDAQETQYS. The CDR3 DNA follows: TGTGCCAGCAGTTACGACGCCCAAGAGACCCAGTACTCC.

Details on this clonotype: The junction departs from germline at one end; a sequencing error may be responsible. This sequence joins TRBV6-6 and TRBJ2-2, with D perhaps given as TRBD1 or TRBD2 (7 bases each). CDR3 length: 16 amino acids. The V gene's germline CDR1 is MNHNY and CDR2 SVGAGI (reference sequence). The CDR3 DNA sequence: TGTACCAGCACTACGGGGGGACAGAGGAACACCGGGGAGCTGTTTTTT. It codes for CTSTTGGQRNTGELFF.

This clonotype has only one observation. Since no conserved phenylalanine or tryptophan closes the CDR3, a read error is the likely cause. This chain links TRBV6-1 with TRBJ1-2; D is unclear. Germline-derived CDR1 and CDR2 are MNHNS and SASEGT. The CDR3 sequence is 13 residues long. The DNA for the CDR3 is TGTGCCAGCAGTGAAGGCACGGACTATGACTACACCTCC. Amino acids: CASSEGTDYDYTS.

Turning to this clonotype: The junction departs from the called germline gene at one end, perhaps through a read error. The J gene is TRBJ2-1, the V gene TRBV2; 9 bases fit TRBD2. The CDR3 has 19 amino acids. The germline V gene encodes CDR1 SNHLY and CDR2 FYNNEI. CDR3 protein: CASRELRGGPRSSYNEPFF. CDR3 nucleotides: TGTGCCAGCCGTGAGTTGCGGGGGGGCCCGAGAAGCTCCTACAATGAGCCGTTCTTC. The whole variable domain, filled in from reference TRBV2 and TRBJ2-1, reads EPEVTQTPSHQVTQMGQEVILRCVPISNHLYFYWYRQILGQKVEFLVSFYNNEISEKSEIFDDQFSVERPDGSNFTLKIRSTKLEDSAMYFCASRELRGGPRSSYNEPFFGPGTRLTVL.

This clonotype was seen ten or more times. The CDR3 reads CASSPRPGSEYGYTF. Written as DNA, the CDR3 is TGTGCCAGCAGCCCCAGACCGGGCAGCGAATATGGCTACACCTTC. V and J are TRBV6-5 and TRBJ1-2; no clear D. The V and J ends lost 6 bases and 5 bases respectively, with 19 bases between them. Germline V gives CDR1 MNHEY, CDR2 SVGAGI. CDR3 length: 15 residues.

A note on this clonotype: One end of the junction fails to match germline, which may point to a read error. V and J are TRBV11-2 and TRBJ2-7, with D hard to call. This CDR3 has 15 amino acids. The V gene's germline CDR1 is SGHAT and CDR2 FQNNGV. Written as DNA, the CDR3 is TGTGCCGGCAGCCTATCTGTGGGAATATCGTACGAGAAGTACTTC. Residues: CAGSLSVGISYEKYF. The variable domain in full, with the rest retrieved from reference TRBV11-2 and TRBJ2-7, is EAGVAQSPRYKIIEKRQSVAFWCNPISGHATLYWYQQILGQGPKLLIQFQNNGVVDDSQLPKDRFSAERLKGVDSTLKIQPAKLEDSAVYLCAGSLSVGISYEKYFGPGTRLTVT.

The rearrangement uses TRBV4-1 and TRBJ1-2, with D possibly matching TRBD1 (6 bases). Germline values: CDR1 MGHRA, CDR2 YSYEKL. Trimming took off 8 bases at V and 8 bases at J, with 21 bases between the two ends. This CDR3 spans 14 amino acids. The CDR3 spells CASGLTQGIEGYTF. The CDR3 DNA is TGCGCCAGCGGCCTAACTCAGGGGATTGAGGGCTACACCTTC.

As for this clonotype: The final CDR3 position lacks the conserved phenylalanine or tryptophan, pointing to a likely read error. V gene TRBV11-2 combines with J gene TRBJ2-2, with 7 nucleotides matching TRBD2. CDR3 size: 16 residues. Germline values: CDR1 SGHAT, CDR2 FQNNGV. The chain's CDR3 is CASSLVAQAGTGELFS. DNA for the CDR3: TGTGCTAGCAGCTTAGTGGCGCAAGCGGGAACCGGGGAGCTGTTTTCT.

This sequence joins TRBV2 and TRBJ2-2; tentative D call: TRBD2 (6 bases). The V gene's germline CDR1 is SNHLY and CDR2 FYNNEI. CDR3 length: 15 residues. V was pared by 2 bases and J by 7 bases, with 14 bases between. As DNA, the CDR3 is TGTGCCAGCAGTGAAACAGTGGGAGGCGGCGGGGAGCTGTTTTTT. It codes for CASSETVGGGGELFF.

There are a few counts of this clonotype. A much larger clone differs by one base, so this may be a read error. The CDR3 protein is CAWSDYTYEQYF. DNA for the CDR3: TGTGCCTGGAGTGATTACACCTACGAGCAGTACTTC. The V call is TRBV30, the J call TRBJ2-7; the D is unclear. Germline V gene sequence: CDR1 GTSNPN, CDR2 SVGIG (reference sequence). V lost 1 base to trimming and J lost 2 bases, with 6 bases between them. CDR3 length: 12 amino acids.

There are many counts of this clonotype. This chain connects TRBV6-1 to TRBJ1-1, with D hard to call. The CDR3 loop spans 12 amino acids. The V end lost 8 bases, the J end lost 3 bases, and 10 bases lay between the germline ends. The germline V gene encodes CDR1 MNHNS and CDR2 SASEGT. In DNA, the CDR3 is TGTGCCAGCCTAAAGGCTGACACTGAAGCTTTCTTT. Translated, it gives CASLKADTEAFF.

In regard to this clonotype: Being one base from a much bigger clone, this may be a read error. The chain couples TRBV7-8 to TRBJ2-5; the D gene is possibly TRBD2 (6 bases). The CDR3 has 16 residues. Germline CDR1 and CDR2: SGHVS and FQNEAQ. This chain's CDR3 is CVSSLAMTGVGETQYF. The CDR3 DNA reads as TGTGTCAGCAGCTTAGCGATGACGGGAGTAGGGGAGACCCAGTACTTC.

Of note for this clonotype: The junction differs from germline at one of its ends, possibly a read error. This chain connects TRBV10-3 to TRBJ1-5, with a tentative D call TRBD1 (6 bases). The CDR3 extends over 14 amino acids. Germline V gives CDR1 ENHRY, CDR2 SYGVKD. The CDR3 reads CAISELGDNQSQHF. The CDR3 nucleotides are TGTGCCATCAGTGAATTGGGGGACAATCAGTCCCAGCATTTT.

Notes on this clonotype: This may arise from a read error, as a much more abundant clone is one base away. The chain employs TRBV7-9 and TRBJ2-3; TRBD2 is a possible D gene (5 bases). Germline V gene data show CDR1 as SEHNR and CDR2 as FQNEAQ (reference sequence). This CDR3 spans 14 amino acids. The CDR3 nucleotides read TGTGCCAGCAGCTTCCTAGGTCGGGGAGATACGCGGTATTTT. Translation: CASSFLGRGDTRYF.

With regard to this clonotype: This could be a read error, since a much larger clone is one nucleotide away. The chain joins TRBV7-9 to TRBJ2-1; 9 bases map to TRBD1. This CDR3 contains 15 residues. Germline V lookup: CDR1 SEHNR, CDR2 FQNEAQ (reference sequence). The DNA of the CDR3 is TGTGCCAGCAGCCGAGGGGGACAGGGCTACAGTGAGCAGTTCTTC. Protein sequence: CASSRGGQGYSEQFF. The full variable domain, with the rest looked up from reference TRBV7-9 and TRBJ2-1, is DTGVSQNPRHKITKRGQNVTFRCDPISEHNRLYWYRQTLGQGPEFLTYFQNEAQLEKSRLLSDRFSAERPKGSFSTLEIQRTEQGDSAMYLCASSRGGQGYSEQFFGPGTRLTVL.